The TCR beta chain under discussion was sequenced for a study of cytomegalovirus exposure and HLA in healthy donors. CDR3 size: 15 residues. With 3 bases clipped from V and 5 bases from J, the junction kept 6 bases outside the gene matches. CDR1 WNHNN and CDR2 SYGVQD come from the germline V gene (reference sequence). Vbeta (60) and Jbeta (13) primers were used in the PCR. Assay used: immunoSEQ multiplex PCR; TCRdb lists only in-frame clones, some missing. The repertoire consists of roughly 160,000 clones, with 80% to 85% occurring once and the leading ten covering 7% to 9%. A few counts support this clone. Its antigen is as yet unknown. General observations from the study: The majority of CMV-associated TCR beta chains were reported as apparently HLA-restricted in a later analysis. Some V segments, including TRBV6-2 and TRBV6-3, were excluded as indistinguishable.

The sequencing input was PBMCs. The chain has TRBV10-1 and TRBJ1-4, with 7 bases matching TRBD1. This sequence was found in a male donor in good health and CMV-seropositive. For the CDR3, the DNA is TGCGCCAGCAGTGACTTCGGGACAGAGAATGAAAAACTGTTTTTT. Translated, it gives CASSDFGTENEKLFF.